A single sample is the source of the 27 T cell receptor beta chains below, sequenced in a study of chemoradiotherapy in HPV16-positive cancers. Sequencing used immunoSEQ multiplex PCR; TCRdb keeps in-frame clones, though not all of them. The table has approximately 27,000 clones, roughly 82% seen once. The material was blood, obtained from a patient who underwent chemoradiotherapy. These receptor sequences come from a human donor with HPV-associated anogenital cancer.

The J gene is TRBJ1-2, the V gene TRBV12-2. TRBV12-2 is noted as a pseudogene. This CDR3 comprises 12 residues. CDR3 sequence reads: CASRFETYGYTF. The CDR3 DNA follows: TGTGCAAGTCGCTTCGAGACTTATGGCTACACCTTC.

The sample holds a few counts of this clone. V usage is TRBV30 and J usage is TRBJ2-3; TRBD2 agrees at 7 bases. CDR3 length equals 16 residues. CDR1 is GTSNPN, CDR2 SVGIG, per germline (reference sequence). After removal of 0 bases from V and 4 bases from J, the junction contained 10 bases not matched to a gene. DNA for the CDR3: TGTGCCTGGAGTGTACGTCGCGGGGGAGGGGCAGATACGCAGTATTTT. It specifies CAWSVRRGGGADTQYF.

The chain joins TRBV19 to TRBJ2-5, with a weak D call TRBD1 (6 bases). V was trimmed by 4 bases and J by 4 bases, leaving 10 bases between them. This CDR3 spans 13 amino acids. Germline V gene lookup returns CDR1 LNHDA and CDR2 SQIVND (reference sequence). CDR3 sequence reads: CASSTSRGETQYF. The CDR3 DNA sequence: TGTGCCAGTAGTACTTCCAGGGGAGAGACCCAGTACTTC.

V is TRBV25-1 and J is TRBJ1-2, with 7 bases matching TRBD1. In germline, CDR1 is MGHDK, CDR2 SYGVNS. Losses at the gene ends were 4 bases for V and 2 bases for J; bases not matched to a gene: 4. The CDR3 contains 14 residues. In nucleotides, the CDR3 is TGTGCCAGCAGTGGCTGGGACAGAAACTATGGCTACACCTTC. Protein product: CASSGWDRNYGYTF.

This chain connects TRBV30 to TRBJ2-7, with TRBD2 matching over 14 bases. Germline CDR1 and CDR2: GTSNPN and SVGIG (reference sequence). The junction had 10 bases not matched to a gene; V was cut back by 2 bases and J by 4 bases. This CDR3 comprises 17 residues. The DNA for the CDR3 is TGTGCCTGGAGTAGACGACTAGCGGGGGGGCAGAGATACGAGCAGTACTTC. This sequence encodes CAWSRRLAGGQRYEQYF.

The rearrangement links TRBV7-2 to TRBJ2-1; 12 bases are a match to TRBD2. The V gene's germline CDR1 is SGHTA and CDR2 FQGNSA. Trimming at V came to 2 bases and at J to 0 bases, leaving 8 bases not matched to a gene. The CDR3 sequence is 19 residues long. The CDR3 nucleotides read TGTGCCAGCAGCTTACCTAGCGGGGGGGCCGAGAGCTCCTACAATGAGCAGTTCTTC. As protein: CASSLPSGGAESSYNEQFF.

The chain is built from TRBV2 and TRBJ1-2; D not resolved. This CDR3 contains 13 residues. Trimming stripped 6 bases from V and 2 bases from J, with 10 bases between. Germline-derived CDR1 and CDR2 are SNHLY and FYNNEI. CDR3 region: CASSLQLNYGYTF. DNA for the CDR3: TGTGCCAGCAGCCTACAGCTAAACTATGGCTACACCTTC.

This clone is a singleton in its sample. The chain couples TRBV7-2 to TRBJ1-1; 9 bases line up with TRBD1. CDR1 is SGHTA, CDR2 FQGNSA, per germline. With 5 bases clipped from V and 1 base from J, the junction kept 5 bases outside the gene matches. CDR3 length equals 15 residues. The CDR3 protein is CASSLRDRANTEAFF. In nucleotides, the CDR3 is TGTGCCAGCAGCCTCCGGGACAGGGCGAACACTGAAGCTTTCTTT.

This chain uses TRBV7-9 with TRBJ2-3; D is unclear. Trimming pared 2 bases from V and 4 bases from J, leaving 10 bases between. Germline V gene sequence: CDR1 SEHNR, CDR2 FQNEAQ (reference sequence). This CDR3 has 14 residues. The CDR3 region is CASSLTSDADTQYF. In DNA form, the CDR3 reads TGTGCCAGCAGCTTAACATCGGACGCAGATACGCAGTATTTT.

The rearrangement uses TRBV5-1 and TRBJ1-2; possibly TRBD1 for D (5 bases). Germline CDR1 SGHRS, CDR2 YFSETQ. V shed 2 bases and J shed 3 bases, with 8 bases lying between them. CDR3 length: 13 residues. CDR3 bases: TGCGCCAGCAGCTTAGGGGACGACTATGGCTACACCTTC. It encodes CASSLGDDYGYTF.

This rearrangement joins TRBV18 to TRBJ1-1; D gene unclear. The germline V and J ends were trimmed by 3 bases and 1 base, with 9 bases remaining between them. Germline assignment: CDR1 KGHSH and CDR2 LQKENI. The CDR3 has 14 amino acids. This CDR3 reads CASSPTNPNTEAFF. CDR3 sequence (DNA): TGTGCCAGCTCACCGACGAACCCGAACACTGAAGCTTTCTTT.

This clone was seen only once. The chain carries TRBV6-5 and TRBJ2-2; D is unresolved. The ends were cut back, 6 bases at V and 6 bases at J, with 8 bases in the middle. CDR3 size: 12 residues. Germline V gene sequence: CDR1 MNHEY, CDR2 SVGAGI. CDR3 sequence: CASRRESGELFF. For the CDR3, the DNA is TGTGCCAGCAGACGAGAGTCCGGGGAGCTGTTTTTT.

V gene TRBV5-1 combines with J gene TRBJ2-2, with a tentative D call TRBD2 (6 bases). This CDR3 region has 16 residues. Per the germline V gene, CDR1 is SGHRS and CDR2 is YFSETQ. V lost 4 bases, J lost 5 bases, and 18 bases lay in between. The DNA for the CDR3 is TGCGCCAGCAGCGGGGGGTCGACTAGTCGAACCGGGGAGCTGTTTTTT. It yields the protein CASSGGSTSRTGELFF.

V gene TRBV29-1 combines with J gene TRBJ2-1; perhaps TRBD1 as D (6 bases). The CDR3 has 14 amino acids. The V gene's germline CDR1 is SQVTM and CDR2 ANQGSEA. Trimming stripped 7 bases from V and 4 bases from J, with 17 bases between. This CDR3 is CSARAGTLYNEQFF. In DNA, the CDR3 is TGCAGCGCGAGGGCCGGGACACTTTACAATGAGCAGTTCTTC.

J is TRBJ1-1 and V is TRBV5-1; 9 bases match TRBD1. V trimming: 1 base; J trimming: 6 bases; junction bases outside the gene matches: 10. CDR3 length equals 16 residues. Germline CDR1 and CDR2: SGHRS and YFSETQ. DNA for the CDR3: TGCGCCAGCAGCTTGAAGCCGGGACAGGGCGATCCTGAAGCTTTCTTT. It encodes CASSLKPGQGDPEAFF.

This clone occurred once. The chain links TRBV6-1 to TRBJ1-1; no firm D call. The CDR3 is 12 amino acids. Trimming took 5 bases from V and 7 from J, leaving 11 bases between them. Germline CDR1 MNHNS, CDR2 SASEGT. CDR3 amino acids: CASSPMGFEAFF. The CDR3 nucleotides are TGTGCCAGCAGTCCCATGGGTTTTGAAGCTTTCTTT.

V and J are TRBV7-2 and TRBJ1-2; D might be TRBD1 (6 bases). Germline CDR1 reads SGHTA; CDR2 reads FQGNSA. The CDR3 runs to 17 residues. Trimming took 2 bases from V and 2 from J, leaving 18 bases between them. The CDR3 coding sequence is TGTGCCAGCAGCTTAAACGGGCCGACAGGCCACAACTATGGCTACACCTTC. Translating it yields CASSLNGPTGHNYGYTF.

The CDR3 sequence: CASRAGDMNTEAFF. CDR3 nucleotide sequence: TGTGCCAGCAGAGCTGGGGACATGAACACTGAAGCTTTCTTT. The chain is built from TRBV6-1 and TRBJ1-1; D might be TRBD1 (6 bases). V dropped 6 bases and J dropped 0 bases, with 11 bases sitting between them. CDR3 length: 14 residues. Germline V lookup: CDR1 MNHNS, CDR2 SASEGT.

This chain uses TRBV27 with TRBJ2-5; D uncertain. The CDR3 spans 13 residues. V lost 0 bases and J 5 bases, leaving 7 bases between the germline ends. Per germline, CDR1 MNHEY and CDR2 SMNVEV (reference sequence). CDR3 residues: CASSLSSWETQYF. Here the CDR3 DNA reads TGTGCCAGCAGTTTATCGAGTTGGGAGACCCAGTACTTC.

This clone was counted only a few times. The chain employs TRBV30 and TRBJ1-1; D remains unclear. Germline V gene data show CDR1 as GTSNPN and CDR2 as SVGIG (reference sequence). The CDR3 runs 13 residues. Trimming shortened V by 6 bases and J by 1 base, and 12 bases separated the two germline ends. The CDR3 region is CACTNEGNTEAFF. CDR3 in DNA: TGTGCCTGTACGAATGAGGGGAACACTGAAGCTTTCTTT.

V gene TRBV29-1 combines with J gene TRBJ2-5; 7 nucleotides match TRBD1. After removal of 6 bases from V and 2 bases from J, the junction contained 3 bases not matched to a gene. The CDR3 runs to 12 residues. Germline V gives CDR1 SQVTM, CDR2 ANQGSEA. Here the CDR3 DNA reads TGCAGCGTGTCGACAGGGCAAGAGACCCAGTACTTC. It specifies CSVSTGQETQYF.

The V call is TRBV30, the J call TRBJ1-1; possible D gene TRBD1, 5 bases. The germline CDR1 and CDR2 sequences are GTSNPN and SVGIG (reference sequence). The V end lost 5 bases, the J end lost 3 bases, and 10 bases lay between the germline ends. The CDR3 extends over 12 amino acids. The CDR3 DNA reads as TGTGCCTGGGACCAGGGAGACACTGAAGCTTTCTTT. It translates to CAWDQGDTEAFF. The complete variable domain, with remaining parts taken from reference TRBV30 and TRBJ1-1, reads SQTIHQWPATLVQPVGSPLSLECTVEGTSNPNLYWYRQAAGRGLQLLFYSVGIGQISSEVPQNLSASRPQDRQFILSSKKLLLSDSGFYLCAWDQGDTEAFFGQGTRLTVV.

This chain uses TRBV2 with TRBJ2-5; 8 nucleotides line up with TRBD2. The CDR3 covers 13 residues. V trimming: 6 bases; J trimming: 5 bases; junction bases outside the gene matches: 5. Germline loops: CDR1 SNHLY, CDR2 FYNNEI. The CDR3 DNA sequence: TGTGCCAGCAGCAAAGGACTAGCTGAGACCCAGTACTTC. Translated: CASSKGLAETQYF.

The chain uses TRBV5-6 and TRBJ2-5; 11 bases align to TRBD1. V trimming: 3 bases; J trimming: 3 bases; junction bases outside the gene matches: 10. This CDR3 is built from 17 residues. CDR1 is SGHDT and CDR2 is YYEEEE in the germline V gene. CDR3 sequence reads: CASSSTPGQGEKETQYF. The CDR3 nucleotides read TGTGCCAGCAGCTCGACCCCGGGACAGGGGGAAAAAGAGACCCAGTACTTC.

The rearrangement links TRBV27 to TRBJ1-2; TRBD1 is a possible D gene (5 bases). The V and J ends lost 3 bases and 7 bases respectively, with 12 bases between them. CDR3 length equals 13 residues. The germline CDR1 and CDR2 sequences are MNHEY and SMNVEV (reference sequence). DNA of the CDR3: TGTGCCAGCAGTTTGGGGGGTAGAGGTGGCTACACCTTC. Translating gives CASSLGGRGGYTF.

The CDR3, as DNA: TGCGCCAGCAGCTTGGGGCAGGGGATAGGTCAAGAGACCCAGTACTTC. Its translation: CASSLGQGIGQETQYF. This chain uses TRBV5-1 with TRBJ2-5; D possibly corresponds to TRBD1 (6 bases). Germline CDR1 reads SGHRS; CDR2 reads YFSETQ. The CDR3 covers 16 residues. The V end was cut by 0 bases, the J end by 2 bases, with 14 bases between. The full variable domain, in which reference TRBV5-1 and TRBJ2-5 provide the parts outside the CDR3, is KAGVTQTPRYLIKTRGQQVTLSCSPISGHRSVSWYQQTPGQGLQFLFEYFSETQRNKGNFPGRFSGRQFSNSRSEMNVSTLELGDSALYLCASSLGQGIGQETQYFGPGTRLLVL.

The chain links TRBV6-5 to TRBJ1-4; 8 nucleotides match TRBD1. V trimming: 0 bases; J trimming: 7 bases; junction bases outside the gene matches: 4. The CDR3 runs to 15 residues. Germline V lookup: CDR1 MNHEY, CDR2 SVGAGI. The CDR3 sequence: CASSYSDRGGEKLFF. For the CDR3, the DNA is TGTGCCAGCAGTTACTCTGACAGGGGTGGTGAAAAACTGTTTTTT.